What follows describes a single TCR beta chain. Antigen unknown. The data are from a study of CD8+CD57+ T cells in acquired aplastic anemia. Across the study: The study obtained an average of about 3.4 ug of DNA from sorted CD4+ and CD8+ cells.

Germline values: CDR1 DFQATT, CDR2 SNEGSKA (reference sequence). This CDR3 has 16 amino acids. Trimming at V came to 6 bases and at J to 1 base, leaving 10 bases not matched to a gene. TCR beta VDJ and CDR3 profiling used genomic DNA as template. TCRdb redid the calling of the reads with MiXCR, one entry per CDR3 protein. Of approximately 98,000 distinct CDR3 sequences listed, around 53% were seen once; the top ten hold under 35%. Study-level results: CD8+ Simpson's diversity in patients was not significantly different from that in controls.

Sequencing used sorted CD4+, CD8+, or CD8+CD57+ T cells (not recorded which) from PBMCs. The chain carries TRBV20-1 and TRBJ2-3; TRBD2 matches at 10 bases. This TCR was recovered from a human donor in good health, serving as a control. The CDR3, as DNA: TGCAGTGCGCTAGACGGTAGCGGGGGGCGCACAGATACGCAGTATTTT. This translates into CSALDGSGGRTDTQYF.